This T cell receptor (beta chain) was sequenced during a study of blood T cell repertoires in COVID-19. Study context: The study drew acute and convalescent COVID-19 samples from the United States, Italy and Spain. T cells, B-cell-depleted T cells, or PBMCs supplied cDNA or gDNA.

In germline, CDR1 is DFQATT, CDR2 SNEGSKA (reference sequence). Trimming pared 3 bases from V and 6 bases from J, leaving 8 bases between. The CDR3 is made up of 11 amino acids. Source study methods: Reference gene primer amplification gave estimated nucleated cell counts. Produced via immunoSEQ multiplex PCR; TCRdb's table is partial and in-frame only. The DNA was the basis for D and trimming; V, J and clone size are from that table. The table shows more than 95,000 clones, with roughly nine tenths occurring only once. The sample consisted of peripheral blood. The clonotype originates from a human donor in a cohort sampled during active COVID-19. The J gene is TRBJ1-1, the V gene TRBV20-1; D remains ambiguous. Written as DNA, the CDR3 is TGCAGTGCTAGGACTGTTCCTGAAGCTTTCTTT. Its protein product is CSARTVPEAFF.